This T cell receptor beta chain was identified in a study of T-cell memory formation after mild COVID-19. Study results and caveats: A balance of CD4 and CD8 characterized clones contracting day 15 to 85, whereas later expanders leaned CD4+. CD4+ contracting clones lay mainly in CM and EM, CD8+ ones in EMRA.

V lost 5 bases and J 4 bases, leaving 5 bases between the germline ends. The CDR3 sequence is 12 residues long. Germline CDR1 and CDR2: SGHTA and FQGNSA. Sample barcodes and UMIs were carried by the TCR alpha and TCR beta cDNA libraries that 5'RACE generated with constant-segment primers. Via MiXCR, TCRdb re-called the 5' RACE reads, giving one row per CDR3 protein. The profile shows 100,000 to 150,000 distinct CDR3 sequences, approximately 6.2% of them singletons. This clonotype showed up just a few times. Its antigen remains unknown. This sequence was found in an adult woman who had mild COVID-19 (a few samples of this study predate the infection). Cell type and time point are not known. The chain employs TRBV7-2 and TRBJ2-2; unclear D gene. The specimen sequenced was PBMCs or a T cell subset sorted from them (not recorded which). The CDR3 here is CASSPGTGELFF. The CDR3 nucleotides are TGTGCCAGCAGCCCCGGCACCGGGGAGCTGTTTTTT.